This TCR beta chain was observed in a study of T cell repertoires in cytomegalovirus infection. V was pared by 4 bases and J by 6 bases, with 8 bases between. The V gene's germline CDR1 is SGDLS and CDR2 YYNGEE. The CDR3 is 12 amino acids. TCRdb called the reads again in MiXCR, with one record for every CDR3 protein. The data show 150,000 to 180,000 distinct CDR3 sequences, around a quarter seen once. The chain is built from TRBV9 and TRBJ2-1; D uncertain. This clonotype was obtained from a human donor in good health (CMV status not recorded). Some clones in this sample may be carry-over from other donors' samples. Sequencing was carried out using PBMCs. CDR3 protein: CASSPRVNEQFF. In nucleotides, the CDR3 is TGTGCCAGCAGCCCTAGGGTCAATGAGCAGTTCTTC.